This T cell receptor beta chain was recorded in a study of neurological immune-mediated disorders. Study conclusions and caveats: Patients with HTLV-1-associated myelopathy had the highest level of TCR clonal expansion, whereas patients with multiple sclerosis had the lowest level, falling beneath the level found in healthy controls.

CDR3 length: 14 residues. Trimming left V 2 bases short and J 10 bases short, with 15 bases between. The V gene's germline CDR1 is SNHLY and CDR2 FYNNEI. Specified time point: longitudinal time-point 1 (baseline). A total of 2 million PBMCs stored at -80 degrees C provided the unsorted libraries. cDNA was made by 5'RACE with 10-nucleotide random UMIs. TCRdb passed the 5' RACE reads through MiXCR, listing each CDR3 protein once. There are 35,000 to 45,000 distinct CDR3 sequences in the sample; roughly 3.1% occur only once, and more than 7% lies in the top ten. Ten or more counts support this clonotype. Antigen unknown.

The chain combines TRBV2 with TRBJ1-5, with no clear D. Material for sequencing was PBMCs. This TCR was sampled from a woman aged 55-70 years with multiple sclerosis. CDR3 sequence (DNA): TGTGCCAGCAGTGAACATAATGGCGGGCACCCCCAGCATTTT. It yields the protein CASSEHNGGHPQHF.